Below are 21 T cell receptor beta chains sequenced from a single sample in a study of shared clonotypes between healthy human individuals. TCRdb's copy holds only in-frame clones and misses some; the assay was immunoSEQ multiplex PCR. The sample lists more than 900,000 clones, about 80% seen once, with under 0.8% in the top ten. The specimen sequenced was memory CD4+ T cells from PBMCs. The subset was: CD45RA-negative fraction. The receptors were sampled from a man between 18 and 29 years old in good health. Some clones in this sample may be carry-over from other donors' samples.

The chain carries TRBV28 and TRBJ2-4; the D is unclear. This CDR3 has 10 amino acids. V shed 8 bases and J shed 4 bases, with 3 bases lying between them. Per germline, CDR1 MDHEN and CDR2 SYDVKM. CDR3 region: CASGKNIQYF. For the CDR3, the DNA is TGTGCCAGCGGTAAAAACATTCAGTACTTC.

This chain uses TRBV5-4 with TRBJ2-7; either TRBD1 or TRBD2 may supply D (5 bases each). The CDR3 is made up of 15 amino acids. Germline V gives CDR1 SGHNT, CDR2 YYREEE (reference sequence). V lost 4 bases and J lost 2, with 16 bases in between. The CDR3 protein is CASSAKGSGPYEQYF. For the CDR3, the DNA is TGTGCCAGCAGCGCCAAGGGGAGTGGGCCCTACGAGCAGTACTTC.

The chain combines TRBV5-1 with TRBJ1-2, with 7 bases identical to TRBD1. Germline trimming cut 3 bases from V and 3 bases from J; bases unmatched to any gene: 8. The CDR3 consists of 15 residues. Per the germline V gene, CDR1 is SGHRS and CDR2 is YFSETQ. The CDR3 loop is CASSSDRRGHYGYTF. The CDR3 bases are TGCGCCAGCAGCTCGGACAGGCGAGGCCACTATGGCTACACCTTC.

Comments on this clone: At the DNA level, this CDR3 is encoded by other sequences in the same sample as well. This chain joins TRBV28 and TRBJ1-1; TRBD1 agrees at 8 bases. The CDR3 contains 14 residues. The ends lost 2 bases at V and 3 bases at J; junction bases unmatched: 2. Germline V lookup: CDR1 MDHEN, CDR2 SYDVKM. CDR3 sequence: CASSLGQGYTEAFF. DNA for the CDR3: TGTGCCAGCAGTTTAGGACAGGGCTACACTGAAGCTTTCTTT.

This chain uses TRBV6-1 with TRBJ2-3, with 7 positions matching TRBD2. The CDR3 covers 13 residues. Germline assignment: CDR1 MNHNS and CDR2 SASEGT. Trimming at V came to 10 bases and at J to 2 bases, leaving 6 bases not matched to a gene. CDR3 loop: CATRAGTTDTQYF. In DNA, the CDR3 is TGTGCCACTCGAGCGGGGACCACAGATACGCAGTATTTT.

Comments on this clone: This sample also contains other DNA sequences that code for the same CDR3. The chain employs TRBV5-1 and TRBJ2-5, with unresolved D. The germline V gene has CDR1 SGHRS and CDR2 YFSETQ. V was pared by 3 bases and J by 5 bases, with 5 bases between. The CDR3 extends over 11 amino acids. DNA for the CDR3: TGCGCCAGCAGCTCACTGGAGACCCAGTACTTC. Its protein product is CASSSLETQYF.

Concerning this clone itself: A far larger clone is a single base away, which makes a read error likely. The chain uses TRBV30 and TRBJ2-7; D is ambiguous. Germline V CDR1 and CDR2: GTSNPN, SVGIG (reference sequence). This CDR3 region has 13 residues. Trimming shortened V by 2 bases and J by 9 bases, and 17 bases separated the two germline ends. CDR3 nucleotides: TGTGCCTGGAGTCACAAAGCGAGTCGCGGGCAGTACTTC. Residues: CAWSHKASRGQYF.

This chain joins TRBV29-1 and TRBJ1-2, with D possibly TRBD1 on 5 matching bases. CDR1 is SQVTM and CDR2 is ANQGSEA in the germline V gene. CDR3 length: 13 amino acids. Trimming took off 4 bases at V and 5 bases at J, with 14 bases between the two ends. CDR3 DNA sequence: TGCAGCGTTGGGGACCCAGGGAATTATGGCTACACCTTC. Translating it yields CSVGDPGNYGYTF.

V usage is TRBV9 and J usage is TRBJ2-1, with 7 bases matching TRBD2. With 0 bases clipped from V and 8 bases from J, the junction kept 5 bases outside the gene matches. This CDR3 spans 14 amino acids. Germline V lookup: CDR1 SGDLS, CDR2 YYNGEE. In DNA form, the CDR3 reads TGTGCCAGCAGCGTAGGCGGGAGTTTGGATGAGCAGTTCTTC. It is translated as CASSVGGSLDEQFF.

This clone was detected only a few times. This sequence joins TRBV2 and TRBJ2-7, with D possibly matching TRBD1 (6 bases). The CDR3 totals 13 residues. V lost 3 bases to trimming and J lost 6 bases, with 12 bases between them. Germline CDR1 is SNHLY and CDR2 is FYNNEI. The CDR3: CASSDQGFGEQYF. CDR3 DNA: TGTGCCAGCAGTGATCAGGGGTTTGGCGAGCAGTACTTC.

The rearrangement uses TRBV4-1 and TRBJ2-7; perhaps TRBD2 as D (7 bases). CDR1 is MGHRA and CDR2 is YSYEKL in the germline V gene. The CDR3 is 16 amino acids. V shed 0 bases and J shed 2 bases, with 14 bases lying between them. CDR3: CASSQDVGGAAYEQYF. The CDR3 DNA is TGCGCCAGCAGCCAAGACGTTGGGGGGGCTGCCTACGAGCAGTACTTC.

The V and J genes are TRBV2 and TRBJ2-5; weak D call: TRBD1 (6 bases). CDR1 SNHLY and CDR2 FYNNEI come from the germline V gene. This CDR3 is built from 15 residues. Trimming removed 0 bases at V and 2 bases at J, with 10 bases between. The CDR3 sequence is CASSEARTDQETQYF. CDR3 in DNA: TGTGCCAGCAGTGAAGCCAGGACAGATCAAGAGACCCAGTACTTC.

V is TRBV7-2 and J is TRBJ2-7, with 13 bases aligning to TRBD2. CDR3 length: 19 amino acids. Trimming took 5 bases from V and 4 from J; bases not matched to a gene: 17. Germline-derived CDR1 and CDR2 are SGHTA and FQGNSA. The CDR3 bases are TGTGCCAGCAGCCATGGACTAGCGGGAGAGAGGAGGGGGAGGTACGAGCAGTACTTC. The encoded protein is CASSHGLAGERRGRYEQYF.

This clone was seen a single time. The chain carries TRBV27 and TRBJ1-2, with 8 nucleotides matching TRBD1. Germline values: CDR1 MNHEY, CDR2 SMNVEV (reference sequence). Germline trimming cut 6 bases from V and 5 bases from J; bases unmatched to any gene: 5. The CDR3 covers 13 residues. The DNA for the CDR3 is TGTGCCAGCAGACGGACAGGGCGATATGGCTACACCTTC. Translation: CASRRTGRYGYTF.

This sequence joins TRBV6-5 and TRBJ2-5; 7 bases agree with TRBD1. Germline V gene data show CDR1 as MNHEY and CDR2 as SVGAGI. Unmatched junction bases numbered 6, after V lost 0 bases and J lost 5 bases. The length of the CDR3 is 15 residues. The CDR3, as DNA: TGTGCCAGCAGTTACTCCAAAGGGGGCAGCGAGACCCAGTACTTC. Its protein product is CASSYSKGGSETQYF.

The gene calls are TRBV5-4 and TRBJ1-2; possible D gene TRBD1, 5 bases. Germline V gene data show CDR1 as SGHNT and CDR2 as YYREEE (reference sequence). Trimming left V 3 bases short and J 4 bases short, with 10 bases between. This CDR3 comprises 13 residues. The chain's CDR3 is CASSSGGSYGYTF. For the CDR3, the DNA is TGTGCCAGCAGCTCCGGGGGATCCTATGGCTACACCTTC.

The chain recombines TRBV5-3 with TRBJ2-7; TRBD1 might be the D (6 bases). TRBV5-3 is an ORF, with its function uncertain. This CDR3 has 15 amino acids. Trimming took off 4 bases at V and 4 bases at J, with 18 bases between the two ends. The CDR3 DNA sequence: TGTGCCAGAAGCAGCGACAGGATCAGGTGGTACGAGCAGTACTTC. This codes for CARSSDRIRWYEQYF.

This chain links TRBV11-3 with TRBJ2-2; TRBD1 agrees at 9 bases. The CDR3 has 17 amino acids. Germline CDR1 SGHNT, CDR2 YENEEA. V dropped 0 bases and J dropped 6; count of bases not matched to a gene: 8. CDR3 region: CASSLDYRDRVAGELFF. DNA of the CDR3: TGTGCCAGCAGCTTAGACTACCGGGACAGGGTAGCCGGGGAGCTGTTTTTT.

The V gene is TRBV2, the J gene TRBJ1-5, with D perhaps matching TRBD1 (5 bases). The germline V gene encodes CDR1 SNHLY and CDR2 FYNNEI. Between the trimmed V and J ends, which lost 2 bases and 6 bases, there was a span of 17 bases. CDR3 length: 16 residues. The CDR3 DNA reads TGTGCCAGCAGTGAACCTTCGGGGCGGTTAAGTCAGCCCCAGCATTTT. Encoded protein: CASSEPSGRLSQPQHF.

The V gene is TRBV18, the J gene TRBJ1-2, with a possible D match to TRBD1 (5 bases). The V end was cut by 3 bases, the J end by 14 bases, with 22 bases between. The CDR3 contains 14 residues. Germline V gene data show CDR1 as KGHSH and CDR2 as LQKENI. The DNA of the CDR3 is TGTGCCAGCTCACCTACCCCTGGGGCGGGGCACGAGACCTTC. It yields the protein CASSPTPGAGHETF.

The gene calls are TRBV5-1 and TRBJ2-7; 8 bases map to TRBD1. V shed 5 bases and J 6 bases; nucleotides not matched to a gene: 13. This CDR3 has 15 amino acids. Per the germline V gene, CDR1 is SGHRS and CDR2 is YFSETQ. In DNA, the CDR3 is TGCGCCAGCAGTTTGACCAGGGGGCAGGCTGGCGAGCAGTACTTC. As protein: CASSLTRGQAGEQYF.